The rows below give T cell receptor beta chains drawn from one sample of a study of shared clonotypes between healthy human individuals. Measured with immunoSEQ multiplex PCR; TCRdb has only the in-frame clones, and not every one. The table has over a million clones, more than 75% seen once. Sequenced: memory CD4+ T cells from PBMCs. The receptor set was obtained from a man aged 18 to 35 in good health. Some clones in this sample may be carry-over from other donors' samples. Both conserved end residues are part of each CDR3.

>TRBV13|TRBJ2-7
CASSSLGGESPREQYF
>TRBV5-4|TRBJ1-1
CASSPEGRNTEAFF
>TRBV27|TRBJ1-2
CASKDVRSYGYTF
>TRBV11-1|TRBJ2-7
CASSLAPTTDYEQYF
>TRBV4-2|TRBJ1-2
CASSQDGTGRNYGYTF
>TRBV30|TRBJ2-1
CASKTGASSYNEQFF
>TRBV7-9|TRBJ2-1
CASSSVRVSYNEQFF
>TRBV27|TRBJ1-1
CANDRGSHKAEAFF
>TRBV5-5|TRBJ1-2
CASSFKQGNYGYTF
>TRBV19|TRBJ2-7
CASRGGPSYEQYF
>TRBV19|TRBJ1-2
CASSPGGGPYGYTF
>TRBV5-1|TRBJ2-7
CASSTSGSRSYEQYF
>TRBV9|TRBJ2-1
CASSPTGLPVHEQFF
>TRBV2|TRBJ1-2
CATSTGTAYGYTF
>TRBV6-5|TRBJ1-1
CASSFSQGEAFF
>TRBV2|TRBJ2-5
CASTRFQETQYF
>TRBV5-7|TRBJ2-7
CASSGGYRVDPYEQYF
>TRBV11-1|TRBJ1-1
CASRVDTRGTEAFF
>TRBV5-1|TRBJ2-1
CASSAPQGYYNEQFF
>TRBV9|TRBJ2-1
CASSARTSSNEQFF
>TRBV10-2|TRBJ2-1
CASKYPGGRVNEQFF
>TRBV5-1|TRBJ2-7
CASSLAATAQFGEQYF
>TRBV5-1|TRBJ2-5
CASSLEYPPKETQYF
>TRBV6-6|TRBJ2-1
CASSRAGGYNEQFF
>TRBV7-9|TRBJ2-7
CASSPPRGRALGEQYF
>TRBV18|TRBJ1-1
CASSPGAGLMNTEAFF
>TRBV5-1|TRBJ2-2
CASRPRGANTGELFF
>TRBV6-5|TRBJ2-7
CASSSWGTTYEQYF
>TRBV6-1|TRBJ2-1
CASSDSNPPRDEQFF
>TRBV19|TRBJ2-2
CASSFRTLGGTGELFF
>TRBV7-9|TRBJ2-3
CASSSDRATDTQYF
>TRBV11-3|TRBJ2-3
CASSLIEGGTQYF
>TRBV11-1|TRBJ2-5
CASSSEQGAGETQYF
>TRBV5-6|NA
CASSLSASGSYEQYF
>TRBV18|TRBJ2-7
CASLGQQGAASEQYF